The 15 T cell receptor beta chains listed next were all sequenced from one sample in a study of T cells in Graves' hyperthyroidism and ophthalmopathy. The CDR3 regions of TCR beta were amplified from RNA transcripts. A first-round RT-PCR of the TCR CDR3 used the HTBI primer set. From the multiplex PCR reads, TCRdb called clonotypes with MiXCR, one entry per CDR3 protein. Of some 380,000 distinct CDR3 sequences in the sample, less than 15% were seen once. Material: blood. The receptors stem from a man younger than 45 with Graves' hyperthyroidism that later progressed to Graves' ophthalmopathy.

Written as DNA, the CDR3 is TGCGCCAGCAGCCGAGGACTAGCGGTGTCGAGGGAAGAGACCCAGTACTTC. Protein: CASSRGLAVSREETQYF. The chain carries TRBV4-1 and TRBJ2-5; 10 bases fit TRBD2. Germline CDR1 and CDR2: MGHRA and YSYEKL. V lost 4 bases to trimming and J lost 3 bases; unmatched junction nucleotides: 11. The CDR3 consists of 17 residues.

This clonotype was counted a few times. CDR3 nucleotide sequence: TGTGCCAGCAGCCCGCACGGGGGCACAGATACGCAGTATTTT. It yields the protein CASSPHGGTDTQYF. The chain links TRBV7-8 to TRBJ2-3; D may be TRBD2 (5 bases). The CDR3 has 14 amino acids. The germline gives CDR1 SGHVS, CDR2 FQNEAQ. Trimming cost V 5 bases and J 1 base, with 10 bases left between them.

This clonotype has a count of ten or more. The CDR3 loop is CASSDLRDRLYPLHF. As DNA, the CDR3 is TGTGCCAGCAGTGACCTCCGGGACAGGCTCTATCCCCTCCACTTT. This chain connects TRBV12-3 or TRBV12-4 to TRBJ1-6, with 8 bases matching TRBD1. This CDR3 is built from 15 residues. V gave up 5 bases and J gave up 13 bases; unmatched junction bases: 13.

At least ten counts were recorded for this clonotype. This rearrangement joins TRBV7-8 to TRBJ2-2; D gene unclear. Germline lookup yields CDR1 SGHVS and CDR2 FQNEAQ. Trimming left V 1 base short and J 5 bases short, with 17 bases between. There are 17 residues in the CDR3. CDR3 amino acids: CASSLVLIQHQTGELFF. The CDR3 coding sequence is TGTGCCAGCAGCTTAGTTTTAATCCAGCATCAAACCGGGGAGCTGTTTTTT. Combining the CDR3 with reference TRBV7-8 and TRBJ2-2 gives the whole variable domain GAGVSQSPRYKVAKRGQDVALRCDPISGHVSLFWYQQALGQGPEFLTYFQNEAQLDKSGLPSDRFFAERPEGSVSTLKIQRTQQEDSAVYLCASSLVLIQHQTGELFFGEGSRLTVL.

This clonotype was seen only a few times. The genes are TRBV5-6 and TRBJ1-2, with a weak D call TRBD1 (5 bases). Trimming pared 2 bases from V and 4 bases from J, leaving 15 bases between. CDR3 length equals 15 residues. CDR1 SGHDT and CDR2 YYEEEE come from the germline V gene. CDR3 region: CASSFPGGAGYGYTF. The CDR3 nucleotides are TGTGCCAGCAGCTTCCCCGGAGGGGCTGGCTATGGCTACACCTTC.

The table lists this clonotype with many counts. The V and J genes are TRBV2 and TRBJ1-5, with 9 positions matching TRBD1. The length of the CDR3 is 14 residues. With V trimmed by 5 bases and J by 6 bases, 5 bases remained unmatched. Germline CDR1 and CDR2: SNHLY and FYNNEI. The CDR3, as DNA: TGTGCCAGCAGTACCGGGACAGGGCGTCAGCCCCAGCATTTT. Translation: CASSTGTGRQPQHF.

This clonotype has only a few counts. The J gene is TRBJ2-3, the V gene TRBV6-5, with D possibly being TRBD1 (6 bases). Per germline, CDR1 MNHEY and CDR2 SVGAGI. Trimming took off 0 bases at V and 3 bases at J, with 10 bases between the two ends. This CDR3 contains 15 residues. The chain's CDR3 is CASSYSRQGTDTQYF. Written as DNA, the CDR3 is TGTGCCAGCAGTTACTCGAGGCAGGGGACAGATACGCAGTATTTT.

The chain couples TRBV11-2 to TRBJ2-5; tentative D call: TRBD2 (5 bases). This CDR3 is built from 16 residues. Deletions cut 1 base from V and 6 bases from J, with 18 bases between. Germline V gene lookup returns CDR1 SGHAT and CDR2 FQNNGV. The CDR3 protein is CASSLVGKTRGKTQYF. CDR3 DNA: TGTGCCAGCAGCTTAGTAGGGAAAACCAGAGGGAAGACCCAGTACTTC. Variable domain in full (rest from reference TRBV11-2 and TRBJ2-5): EAGVAQSPRYKIIEKRQSVAFWCNPISGHATLYWYQQILGQGPKLLIQFQNNGVVDDSQLPKDRFSAERLKGVDSTLKIQPAKLEDSAVYLCASSLVGKTRGKTQYFGPGTRLLVL.

V gene TRBV4-1 combines with J gene TRBJ2-2; 7 positions agree with TRBD2. V shed 2 bases, J shed 6 bases, and the junction held 6 bases outside the gene matches. CDR3 length: 15 residues. The germline V gene encodes CDR1 MGHRA and CDR2 YSYEKL. The CDR3 DNA reads as TGCGCCAGCAGCCAAATTGGACTAGACGCCGGGGAGCTGTTTTTT. Protein: CASSQIGLDAGELFF.

The CDR3 sequence: CASGRIQETQYF. The DNA for the CDR3 is TGTGCCAGCGGTCGAATCCAAGAGACCCAGTACTTC. This chain joins TRBV6-1 and TRBJ2-5; D remains ambiguous. The CDR3 extends over 12 amino acids. Germline lookup yields CDR1 MNHNS and CDR2 SASEGT. Trimming took 8 bases from V and 1 from J, leaving 8 bases between them.

The chain links TRBV9 to TRBJ2-5; possible D gene TRBD2, 7 bases. This CDR3 comprises 13 residues. CDR1 is SGDLS, CDR2 YYNGEE, per germline. V was cut by 6 bases and J by 4 bases, with 13 bases left in between. The CDR3 DNA is TGTGCCAGCACCCGGGGGGCCGGAGAGACCCAGTACTTC. Residues: CASTRGAGETQYF.

This clonotype was detected ten times or more. V is TRBV9 and J is TRBJ2-3; D possibly corresponds to TRBD1 (6 bases). V shed 4 bases and J shed 6 bases, with 15 bases lying between them. The CDR3 is 14 amino acids. Germline V gives CDR1 SGDLS, CDR2 YYNGEE. The CDR3 DNA reads TGTGCCAGCAGCCAAGGGGGTTCGTGGGATACGCAGTATTTT. This codes for CASSQGGSWDTQYF.

This clonotype was seen at least ten times. This chain connects TRBV11-3 to TRBJ2-5; no firm D call. This CDR3 contains 14 residues. The V and J ends lost 1 base and 1 base respectively, with 7 bases between them. Germline-derived CDR1 and CDR2 are SGHNT and YENEEA. The CDR3 region has the DNA TGTGCCAGCAGCTTAGCGGACCTCCAAGAGACCCAGTACTTC. This codes for CASSLADLQETQYF.

The sample holds a few counts of this clonotype. The chain is built from TRBV5-1 and TRBJ2-1; 7 bases agree with TRBD2. V gave up 1 base and J gave up 9 bases; unmatched junction bases: 1. Germline lookup yields CDR1 SGHRS and CDR2 YFSETQ. The CDR3 is made up of 12 amino acids. The CDR3 loop is CASSLSGIEQFF. For the CDR3, the DNA is TGCGCCAGCAGCTTGAGCGGGATTGAGCAGTTCTTC.

This clonotype was counted at least ten times. The genes are TRBV7-9 and TRBJ2-7; 9 bases agree with TRBD1. CDR3 length equals 15 residues. Looked up from germline, CDR1 is SEHNR and CDR2 is FQNEAQ (reference sequence). V was pared by 1 base and J by 4 bases, with 5 bases of the junction left unmatched. The CDR3 sequence: CASSLGDRASYEQYF. In DNA, the CDR3 is TGTGCCAGCAGCTTAGGGGACAGGGCGTCGTACGAGCAGTACTTC. Complete variable domain (other parts from reference TRBV7-9 and TRBJ2-7): DTGVSQNPRHKITKRGQNVTFRCDPISEHNRLYWYRQTLGQGPEFLTYFQNEAQLEKSRLLSDRFSAERPKGSFSTLEIQRTEQGDSAMYLCASSLGDRASYEQYFGPGTRLTVT.